Listed here are 8 T cell receptor beta chains from one sample, sequenced in a study of shared clonotypes between healthy human individuals. TCRdb's copy holds only in-frame clones and misses some; the assay was immunoSEQ multiplex PCR. The sample consists of 2,500,000 or so clones, roughly 92% of them appearing once. Source material: naive CD4+ T cells from PBMCs. Subset: CD45RA+ positively selected. Receptor source: a man aged 18 to 35 in good health. Some clones in this sample may be carry-over from other donors' samples.

The J gene is TRBJ1-1, the V gene TRBV27, with 10 bases lining up with TRBD1. Germline lookup yields CDR1 MNHEY and CDR2 SMNVEV (reference sequence). CDR3 length: 16 amino acids. V dropped 6 bases and J dropped 5; count of bases not matched to a gene: 12. This chain's CDR3 is CASRVVTGGARTEAFF. In DNA form, the CDR3 reads TGTGCCAGCAGGGTGGTGACAGGGGGCGCGAGGACTGAAGCTTTCTTT.

This clone appeared a single time. The chain is built from TRBV1 and TRBJ2-5. TRBV1 is recorded as a pseudogene. This CDR3 is 18 amino acids long. In DNA form, the CDR3 reads TGCACCAGCAGCCAAATATCGGAGGGGGCGGGAGTTCTAGAGACCCAGTACTTC. Translation gives CTSSQISEGAGVLETQYF.

The V and J genes are TRBV28 and TRBJ1-2; D might be TRBD1 (5 bases). The V gene lost 2 bases and the J gene lost 7 bases, with 17 bases spanning the gap. Germline V gene sequence: CDR1 MDHEN, CDR2 SYDVKM. This CDR3 has 15 residues. CDR3 loop: CASSLITGVTGGYTF. CDR3 bases: TGTGCCAGCAGTTTAATTACAGGTGTAACCGGTGGCTACACCTTC.

The chain employs TRBV29-1 and TRBJ2-1; 13 nucleotides line up with TRBD2. Germline CDR1 reads SQVTM; CDR2 reads ANQGSEA. The CDR3 extends over 17 amino acids. The ends lost 6 bases at V and 3 bases at J; junction bases unmatched: 11. CDR3 DNA sequence: TGCAGCGTAGATGGGACTAGCGGGATTGTCGGCTACAATGAGCAGTTCTTC. Translating it yields CSVDGTSGIVGYNEQFF.

With regard to this clone: Other DNA variants within this sample encode the same CDR3. The chain combines TRBV6-5 with TRBJ1-5, with D hard to call. The V end lost 0 bases, the J end lost 2 bases, and 5 bases lay between the germline ends. The germline CDR1 and CDR2 sequences are MNHEY and SVGAGI. This CDR3 spans 14 amino acids. The CDR3 here is CASSYSGGNQPQHF. For the CDR3, the DNA is TGTGCCAGCAGTTACTCAGGCGGCAATCAGCCCCAGCATTTT.

The J gene is TRBJ1-1, the V gene TRBV5-4; D gene ambiguous. The germline gives CDR1 SGHNT, CDR2 YYREEE (reference sequence). With 1 base removed from V and 1 base from J, the gap between germline ends came to 8 bases. The CDR3 contains 14 residues. The CDR3 region is CASSLTDWNTEAFF. CDR3 bases: TGTGCCAGCAGCTTGACGGACTGGAACACTGAAGCTTTCTTT.

This chain joins TRBV6-6 and TRBJ1-4, with D hard to call. Germline CDR1 MNHNY, CDR2 SVGAGI (reference sequence). CDR3 length: 15 amino acids. The ends were cut back, 5 bases at V and 5 bases at J, with 15 bases in the middle. The CDR3 DNA is TGTGCCAGCAGTACTGGACGGAGCCGAAATGAAAAACTGTTTTTT. Amino acid sequence: CASSTGRSRNEKLFF.

This chain links TRBV30 with TRBJ1-6; D possibly corresponds to TRBD1 (6 bases). The CDR3 extends over 15 amino acids. The germline V gene encodes CDR1 GTSNPN and CDR2 SVGIG (reference sequence). The V and J ends lost 2 bases and 8 bases respectively, with 16 bases between them. Here the CDR3 reads CAWSTRTAPDSPLHF. The DNA for the CDR3 is TGTGCCTGGAGTACCAGGACAGCGCCGGATTCACCCCTCCACTTT.